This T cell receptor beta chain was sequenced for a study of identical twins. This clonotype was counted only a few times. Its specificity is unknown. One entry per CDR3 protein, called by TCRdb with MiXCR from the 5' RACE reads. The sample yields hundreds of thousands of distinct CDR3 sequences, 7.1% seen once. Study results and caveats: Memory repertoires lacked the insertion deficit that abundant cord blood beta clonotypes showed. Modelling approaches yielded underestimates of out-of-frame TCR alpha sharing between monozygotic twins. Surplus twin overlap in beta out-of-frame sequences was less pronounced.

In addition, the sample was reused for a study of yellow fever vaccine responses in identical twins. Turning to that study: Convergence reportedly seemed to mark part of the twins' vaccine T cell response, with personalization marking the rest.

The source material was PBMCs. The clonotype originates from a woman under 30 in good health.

The CDR3 loop is CASSLARTNRAEAFF. The CDR3 coding sequence is TGTGCCAGCAGCTTAGCCCGGACTAATCGGGCTGAAGCTTTCTTT. The rearrangement joins TRBV7-2 to TRBJ1-1; D remains ambiguous. The V and J ends lost 0 bases and 6 bases respectively, with 14 bases between them. Germline-derived CDR1 and CDR2 are SGHTA and FQGNSA. The CDR3 spans 15 residues.